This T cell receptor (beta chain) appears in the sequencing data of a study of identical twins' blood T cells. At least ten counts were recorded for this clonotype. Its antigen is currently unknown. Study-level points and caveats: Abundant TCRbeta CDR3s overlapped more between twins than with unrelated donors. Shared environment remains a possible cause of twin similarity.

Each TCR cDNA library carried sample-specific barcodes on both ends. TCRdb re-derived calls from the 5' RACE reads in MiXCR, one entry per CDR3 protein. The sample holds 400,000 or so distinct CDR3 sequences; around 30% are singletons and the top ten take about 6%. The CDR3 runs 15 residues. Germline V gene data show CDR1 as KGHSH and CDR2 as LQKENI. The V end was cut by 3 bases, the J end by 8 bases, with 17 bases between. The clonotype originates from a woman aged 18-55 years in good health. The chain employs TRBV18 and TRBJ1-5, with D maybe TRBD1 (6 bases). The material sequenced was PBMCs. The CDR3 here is CASSPGGDSVKPQHF. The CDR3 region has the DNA TGTGCCAGCTCACCGGGGGGCGACTCAGTTAAGCCCCAGCATTTT.